The 18 T cell receptor beta chains listed next were all sequenced from one sample in a study of blood T cell repertoires in COVID-19. TCRdb keeps only in-frame clones here, not all; method: immunoSEQ multiplex PCR. The sample has roughly 100,000 clones; 85% to 90% are singletons. The sequenced material came from peripheral blood. The origin of the receptors is a woman aged 80 or over with acute or convalescent COVID-19.

The chain links TRBV3-1 (or the pseudogene TRBV3-2) to TRBJ1-6, with D maybe TRBD1 (5 bases). Germline assignment: CDR1 LGHDT and CDR2 YNNKEL (reference sequence). The CDR3 sequence is 18 residues long. Trimming shortened V by 2 bases and J by 8 bases, and 22 bases separated the two germline ends. In DNA, the CDR3 is TGTGCCAGCAGCCAACAGGGAATATTGATTTCGATACATTCACCCCTCCACTTT. Encoded protein: CASSQQGILISIHSPLHF.

The chain combines TRBV7-2 with TRBJ2-7; no definite D call. CDR1 is SGHTA, CDR2 FQGNSA, per germline. There are 16 residues in the CDR3. V lost 5 bases and J 0 bases, leaving 17 bases between the germline ends. The CDR3 sequence is CASSPFGQALSYEQYF. Here the CDR3 DNA reads TGTGCCAGCAGCCCTTTTGGGCAGGCCCTCTCCTACGAGCAGTACTTC.

This clone was seen once. The chain couples TRBV12-3 or TRBV12-4 to TRBJ1-2; D not resolved. The V gene lost 6 bases and the J gene lost 5 bases, with 10 bases spanning the gap. The CDR3 is 12 amino acids. The CDR3, as DNA: TGTGCCAGCAGCCCTACAGCATATGGCTACACCTTC. It encodes CASSPTAYGYTF.

With regard to this clone: The junction differs from germline at one of its ends, possibly a read error. The chain carries TRBV4-3 and TRBJ1-3; possible D gene TRBD1, 6 bases. Germline assignment: CDR1 LGHNA and CDR2 YSLEER. This CDR3 comprises 15 residues. The CDR3 loop reads CASRQGSGAGNTIYF. The CDR3 DNA follows: TGCGCCAGCAGACAAGGGTCAGGGGCTGGAAACACCATATATTTT.

This clone was found once. This sequence joins TRBV6-6 and TRBJ1-2; D not certain. Germline-derived CDR1 and CDR2 are MNHNY and SVGAGI (reference sequence). The V end lost 7 bases, the J end lost 8 bases, and 14 bases lay between the germline ends. The CDR3 extends over 12 amino acids. Written as DNA, the CDR3 is TGTGCCAGCACCAACAATTTGGAGGGCTACACCTTC. Its protein is CASTNNLEGYTF.

The gene calls are TRBV28 and TRBJ2-3; the match to TRBD2 covers 8 bases. The CDR3 loop spans 15 amino acids. The junction had 5 bases not matched to a gene; V was cut back by 5 bases and J by 1 base. Germline loops: CDR1 MDHEN, CDR2 SYDVKM. The CDR3 is CASSPTSEGTDTQYF. The CDR3 DNA reads TGTGCCAGCAGTCCGACTAGCGAGGGCACAGATACGCAGTATTTT.

The chain is built from TRBV4-1 and TRBJ2-7, with 9 bases matching TRBD1. Germline lookup yields CDR1 MGHRA and CDR2 YSYEKL. J was trimmed by 1 base and V by 0 bases; bases with no gene match: 1. This CDR3 has 15 amino acids. The CDR3 spells CASSQDGTGSYEQYF. As DNA, the CDR3 is TGCGCCAGCAGCCAAGATGGGACAGGGTCCTACGAGCAGTACTTC.

The V gene is TRBV5-1, the J gene TRBJ1-1; 9 nucleotides match TRBD1. Germline CDR1 reads SGHRS; CDR2 reads YFSETQ. The CDR3 loop spans 16 amino acids. V was clipped by 0 bases and J by 5 bases; unmatched bases: 8. In DNA, the CDR3 is TGCGCCAGCAGCTTGGCCTCGACAGGGGGGAGGACTGAAGCTTTCTTT. Translating gives CASSLASTGGRTEAFF.

The genes are TRBV28 and TRBJ1-1, with D uncertain. The V end was cut by 7 bases, the J end by 4 bases, with 7 bases between. This CDR3 region has 11 residues. CDR1 is MDHEN, CDR2 SYDVKM, per germline. CDR3 residues: CASTRGTEAFF. The CDR3 DNA follows: TGTGCCAGCACCCGGGGCACTGAAGCTTTCTTT.

The gene calls are TRBV14 and TRBJ2-5; possible D gene TRBD1, 6 bases. The CDR3 totals 17 residues. CDR1 and CDR2 from the germline V gene are SGHDN and FVKESK. The V gene lost 1 base and the J gene lost 2 bases, with 17 bases spanning the gap. The CDR3 loop is CASSQAPYRVIQETQYF. CDR3 in DNA: TGTGCCAGCAGCCAAGCCCCGTACAGGGTAATACAAGAGACCCAGTACTTC.

The gene calls are TRBV7-9 and TRBJ2-7, with 9 nucleotides matching TRBD1. Germline-derived CDR1 and CDR2 are SEHNR and FQNEAQ (reference sequence). This CDR3 region has 16 residues. The V and J ends lost 2 bases and 3 bases, in that order; junction bases with no gene match: 8. The CDR3 nucleotides read TGTGCCAGCAGCTTACGGTTGGGACAGGGACACTACGAGCAGTACTTC. Its translation: CASSLRLGQGHYEQYF.

This clone has a count of ten or more. The V gene is TRBV3-1 (or the pseudogene TRBV3-2), the J gene TRBJ2-3; TRBD2 aligns across 9 bases. Germline CDR1 is LGHDT and CDR2 is YNNKEL (reference sequence). The CDR3 runs 16 residues. Unmatched junction bases numbered 6, after V lost 5 bases and J lost 0 bases. The CDR3 reads CASSDPGTSSTDTQYF. Written as DNA, the CDR3 is TGTGCCAGCAGCGACCCCGGGACTAGCAGCACAGATACGCAGTATTTT.

This rearrangement joins TRBV5-1 to TRBJ2-7; a weak D match, TRBD2 (7 bases). V lost 0 bases and J 0 bases, leaving 19 bases between the germline ends. The CDR3 runs to 18 residues. The V gene's germline CDR1 is SGHRS and CDR2 YFSETQ. The CDR3 protein is CASSLERGGKQSSYEQYF. CDR3 DNA: TGCGCCAGCAGCTTGGAGAGGGGGGGCAAACAGAGCTCCTACGAGCAGTACTTC. The full variable domain, with the rest looked up from reference TRBV5-1 and TRBJ2-7, is KAGVTQTPRYLIKTRGQQVTLSCSPISGHRSVSWYQQTPGQGLQFLFEYFSETQRNKGNFPGRFSGRQFSNSRSEMNVSTLELGDSALYLCASSLERGGKQSSYEQYFGPGTRLTVT.

The genes are TRBV28 and TRBJ1-5; possibly TRBD1 for D (6 bases). The CDR3 is made up of 15 amino acids. Germline assignment: CDR1 MDHEN and CDR2 SYDVKM. The ends were cut back, 7 bases at V and 4 bases at J, with 17 bases in the middle. The DNA of the CDR3 is TGTGCCAGCATAATGGCCTGGGGGCTGAATCAGCCCCAGCATTTT. Translated, it gives CASIMAWGLNQPQHF.

V gene TRBV5-6 combines with J gene TRBJ1-4, with TRBD1 matching 7 bases. In germline, CDR1 is SGHDT, CDR2 YYEEEE. With 4 bases clipped from V and 7 bases from J, the junction kept 10 bases outside the gene matches. The CDR3 length is 15 residues. As DNA, the CDR3 is TGTGCCAGCAGCCCACAGGACAGGCTACCTGAAAAACTGTTTTTT. It codes for CASSPQDRLPEKLFF.

This clone was counted a single time. V usage is TRBV4-1 and J usage is TRBJ1-6, with D perhaps TRBD1 (5 bases). The CDR3 contains 16 residues. The germline V and J ends were trimmed by 3 bases and 7 bases, with 16 bases remaining between them. Germline V CDR1 and CDR2: MGHRA, YSYEKL. CDR3 DNA: TGCGCCAGCAGCCACGGCAGGGAAGGCCCCAATTCACCCCTCCACTTT. This encodes CASSHGREGPNSPLHF.

This clone was seen just once. This chain links TRBV29-1 with TRBJ1-1; TRBD1 aligns across 10 bases. The CDR3 is 13 residues long. J was trimmed by 7 bases and V by 7 bases; bases with no gene match: 9. CDR1 is SQVTM, CDR2 ANQGSEA, per germline. CDR3 loop: CSASGQGTGEAFF. The CDR3 coding sequence is TGCAGCGCCTCGGGACAGGGGACGGGTGAAGCTTTCTTT.

The chain has TRBV19 and TRBJ1-5; 10 bases agree with TRBD1. V gave up 5 bases and J gave up 7 bases; unmatched junction bases: 5. This CDR3 is 14 amino acids long. Looked up from germline, CDR1 is LNHDA and CDR2 is SQIVND (reference sequence). The CDR3 region has the DNA TGTGCCAGTAGTCTGGGGACAGGGGCCCAGCCCCAGCATTTT. It is translated as CASSLGTGAQPQHF.